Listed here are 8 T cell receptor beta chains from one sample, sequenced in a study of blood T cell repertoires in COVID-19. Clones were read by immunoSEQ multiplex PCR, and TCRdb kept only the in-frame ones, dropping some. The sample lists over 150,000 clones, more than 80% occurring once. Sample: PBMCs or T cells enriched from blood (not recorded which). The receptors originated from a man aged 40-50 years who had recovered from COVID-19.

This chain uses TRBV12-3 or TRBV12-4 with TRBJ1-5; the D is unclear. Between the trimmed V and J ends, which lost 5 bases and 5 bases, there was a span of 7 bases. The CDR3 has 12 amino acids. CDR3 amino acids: CASSRQDQPQHF. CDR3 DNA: TGTGCCAGCAGTCGGCAGGATCAGCCCCAGCATTTT.

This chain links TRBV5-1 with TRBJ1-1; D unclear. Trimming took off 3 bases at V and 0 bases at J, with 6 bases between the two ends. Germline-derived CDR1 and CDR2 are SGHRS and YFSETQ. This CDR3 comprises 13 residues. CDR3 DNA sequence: TGCGCCAGCAGCTGGGCAGTGAACACTGAAGCTTTCTTT. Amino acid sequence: CASSWAVNTEAFF.

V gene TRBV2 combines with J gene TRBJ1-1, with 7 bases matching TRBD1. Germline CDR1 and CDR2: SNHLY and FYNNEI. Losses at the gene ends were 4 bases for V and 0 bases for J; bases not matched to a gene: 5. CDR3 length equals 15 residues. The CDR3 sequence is CASSVDQGVNTEAFF. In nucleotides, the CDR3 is TGTGCCAGCAGTGTTGACCAGGGGGTGAACACTGAAGCTTTCTTT.

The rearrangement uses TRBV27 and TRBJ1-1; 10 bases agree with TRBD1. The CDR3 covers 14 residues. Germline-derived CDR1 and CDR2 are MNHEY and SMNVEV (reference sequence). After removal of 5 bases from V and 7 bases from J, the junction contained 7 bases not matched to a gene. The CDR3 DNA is TGTGCCAGCAGTAGACAGGGGGCGCGGGGTGAAGCTTTCTTT. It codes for CASSRQGARGEAFF.

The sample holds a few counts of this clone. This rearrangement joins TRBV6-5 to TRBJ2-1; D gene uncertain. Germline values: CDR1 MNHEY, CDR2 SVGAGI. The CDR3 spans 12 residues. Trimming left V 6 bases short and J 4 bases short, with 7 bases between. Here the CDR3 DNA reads TGTGCCAGCAGGGCCGGGTACAATGAGCAGTTCTTC. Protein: CASRAGYNEQFF.

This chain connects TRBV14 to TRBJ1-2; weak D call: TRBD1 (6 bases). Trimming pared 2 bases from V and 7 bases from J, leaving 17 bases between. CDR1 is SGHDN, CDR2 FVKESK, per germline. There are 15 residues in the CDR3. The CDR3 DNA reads TGTGCCAGCAGCCAACTCACAGCAGGGGTAGTTGGCTACACCTTC. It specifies CASSQLTAGVVGYTF.

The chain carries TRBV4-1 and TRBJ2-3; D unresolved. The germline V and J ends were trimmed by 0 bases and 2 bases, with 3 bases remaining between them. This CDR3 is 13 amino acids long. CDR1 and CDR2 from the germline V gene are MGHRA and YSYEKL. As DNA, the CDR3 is TGCGCCAGCAGCCAAGATATCACAGATACGCAGTATTTT. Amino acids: CASSQDITDTQYF.

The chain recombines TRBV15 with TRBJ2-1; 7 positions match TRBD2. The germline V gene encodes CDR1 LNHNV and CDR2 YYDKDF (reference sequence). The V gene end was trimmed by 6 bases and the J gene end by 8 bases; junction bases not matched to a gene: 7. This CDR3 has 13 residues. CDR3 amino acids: CATRGLVGDEQFF. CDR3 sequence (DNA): TGTGCCACCAGAGGACTAGTCGGGGATGAGCAGTTCTTC.